The 20 T cell receptor beta chains below all came from one sample that was sequenced in a study of T-cell memory formation after mild COVID-19. TCRdb recomputed calls from the 5' RACE reads with MiXCR, one row per CDR3 protein. The top ten hold roughly 21% of the sample, which has over 350,000 distinct CDR3 sequences, 16% seen once. The specimen was PBMCs or a T cell subset sorted from them (not recorded which). All receptors derive from a man aged 18 to 35 who had mild COVID-19 (a few samples of this study predate the infection). Cell type and time point are not known.

This clonotype was recorded a few times. The gene calls are TRBV10-3 and TRBJ2-1; D tentatively reads TRBD1 or TRBD2 (5 bases each). V lost 4 bases and J 7 bases, leaving 14 bases between the germline ends. The length of the CDR3 is 14 residues. Germline V gene sequence: CDR1 ENHRY, CDR2 SYGVKD. The CDR3 region is CAISAAGARNEQFF. In DNA, the CDR3 is TGTGCCATCAGTGCGGCCGGGGCTAGAAATGAGCAGTTCTTC.

V is TRBV5-5 and J is TRBJ1-2; no reliable D call. The germline V gene has CDR1 SGHKS and CDR2 YYEKEE (reference sequence). Trimming pared 0 bases from V and 0 bases from J, leaving 12 bases between. There are 16 residues in the CDR3. CDR3 nucleotide sequence: TGTGCCAGCAGCTTGGGGCCAGCCAACTCTAACTATGGCTACACCTTC. Encoded protein: CASSLGPANSNYGYTF.

Regarding this clonotype: The junction and the germline gene differ at one end; a read error may be behind it. The V and J genes are TRBV6-2 or TRBV6-3 and TRBJ1-2, with unresolved D. Germline V CDR1 and CDR2: MNHEY, SVGEGT. CDR3 size: 11 residues. CDR3 bases: TGTGCCAGCAGTCCTGGGCGTTGGACGGCCTTC. Translating it yields CASSPGRWTAF.

This clonotype showed up just a few times. V and J are TRBV7-9 and TRBJ2-5; D is perhaps TRBD1 (5 bases). The CDR3 is made up of 13 amino acids. Germline CDR1 SEHNR, CDR2 FQNEAQ (reference sequence). Between the trimmed V and J ends, which lost 7 bases and 5 bases, there was a span of 14 bases. CDR3 in DNA: TGTGCCAGCATCACCGACAGCGCGGAGACCCAGTACTTC. Its translation: CASITDSAETQYF.

This sequence joins TRBV9 and TRBJ1-2, with D possibly matching TRBD1 (5 bases). CDR1 SGDLS and CDR2 YYNGEE come from the germline V gene. This CDR3 is built from 15 residues. The ends were cut back, 0 bases at V and 8 bases at J, with 17 bases in the middle. The CDR3 loop is CASSVVAGTGSGYTF. Here the CDR3 DNA reads TGTGCCAGCAGCGTAGTCGCAGGGACGGGATCCGGCTACACCTTC.

This clonotype has just a few counts. This chain links TRBV4-3 with TRBJ2-7, with 10 positions matching TRBD2. Germline V gene lookup returns CDR1 LGHNA and CDR2 YSLEER. This CDR3 has 15 residues. After removal of 2 bases from V and 4 bases from J, the junction contained 5 bases not matched to a gene. CDR3 sequence (DNA): TGCGCCAGCAGCCAACTAGCGGGGGTTACTTACGAGCAGTACTTC. This translates into CASSQLAGVTYEQYF.

This chain connects TRBV27 to TRBJ2-3; tentatively, D is TRBD2 (6 bases). Between the trimmed V and J ends, which lost 9 bases and 4 bases, there was a span of 17 bases. Germline CDR1 is MNHEY and CDR2 is SMNVEV (reference sequence). CDR3 length: 14 residues. The CDR3 sequence: CASSGAGLADTQYF. Written as DNA, the CDR3 is TGTGCCAGTAGTGGGGCGGGGCTCGCAGATACGCAGTATTTT.

The rearrangement links TRBV7-2 to TRBJ2-7; the D is unclear. Germline-derived CDR1 and CDR2 are SGHTA and FQGNSA. This CDR3 is 13 amino acids long. The ends were cut back, 5 bases at V and 6 bases at J, with 14 bases in the middle. The CDR3, as DNA: TGTGCCAGCAGCGCGACGACCCTTTTCGAGCAGTACTTC. Its translation is CASSATTLFEQYF.

In this sample, this clonotype turned up many times. The chain joins TRBV7-9 to TRBJ2-3, with 7 bases aligning to TRBD1. The trim removed 5 bases at V and 0 bases at J, leaving 2 bases unmatched. CDR3 length equals 14 residues. CDR1 is SEHNR and CDR2 is FQNEAQ in the germline V gene (reference sequence). CDR3 nucleotides: TGTGCCAGCAGCCGGGACAGCAGCACAGATACGCAGTATTTT. Translation: CASSRDSSTDTQYF.

Here the CDR3 DNA reads TGTGCCAGCAGTTACTCGCAGACAGGTAGCAATCAGCCCCAGCATTTT. As protein: CASSYSQTGSNQPQHF. This chain connects TRBV6-5 to TRBJ1-5, with D maybe TRBD1 (6 bases). The CDR3 consists of 16 residues. The germline V and J ends were trimmed by 0 bases and 0 bases, with 9 bases remaining between them. In germline, CDR1 is MNHEY, CDR2 SVGAGI.

This clonotype was observed a handful of times. The chain carries TRBV4-1 and TRBJ1-1; D unresolved. V was clipped by 6 bases and J by 5 bases, with 7 bases between them. Germline V gene sequence: CDR1 MGHRA, CDR2 YSYEKL. The CDR3 is made up of 11 amino acids. As DNA, the CDR3 is TGCGCCAGCAGGGATTGGACTGAAGCTTTCTTT. Protein product: CASRDWTEAFF.

The rearrangement joins TRBV25-1 to TRBJ2-1, with 9 bases aligning to TRBD1. Germline trimming cut 1 base from V and 3 bases from J; bases unmatched to any gene: 4. Germline assignment: CDR1 MGHDK and CDR2 SYGVNS. The CDR3 is made up of 16 amino acids. The CDR3 DNA sequence: TGTGCCAGCAGTGAATGGGGACAGGGTAGCTACAATGAGCAGTTCTTC. It codes for CASSEWGQGSYNEQFF. The whole variable domain, filled in from reference TRBV25-1 and TRBJ2-1, reads EADIYQTPRYLVIGTGKKITLECSQTMGHDKMYWYQQDPGMELHLIHYSYGVNSTEKGDLSSESTVSRIRTEHFPLTLESARPSHTSQYLCASSEWGQGSYNEQFFGPGTRLTVL.

The chain couples TRBV28 to TRBJ2-7, with no clear D. This CDR3 has 12 residues. The V gene lost 6 bases and the J gene lost 1 base, with 7 bases spanning the gap. Germline V gene sequence: CDR1 MDHEN, CDR2 SYDVKM. The CDR3 region is CASSMDSYEQYV. The CDR3 DNA sequence: TGTGCCAGCAGCATGGATTCCTACGAGCAGTACGTC.

This clonotype appeared a few times. The V gene is TRBV10-3, the J gene TRBJ1-1, with D maybe TRBD1 (5 bases). The CDR3 contains 15 residues. CDR1 and CDR2 (germline): ENHRY, SYGVKD. Trimming stripped 3 bases from V and 3 bases from J, with 14 bases between. The chain's CDR3 is CAISEPGRGYTEAFF. The CDR3 DNA follows: TGTGCCATCAGTGAACCGGGACGGGGGTACACTGAAGCTTTCTTT.

This clonotype was seen repeatedly, ten times or more. The CDR3 DNA follows: TGTGCCAGCAGTTCTAAGGAGGCGGGGGAGAGCACAGATACGCAGTATTTT. Translation gives CASSSKEAGESTDTQYF. The gene calls are TRBV6-2 or TRBV6-3 and TRBJ2-3; 7 nucleotides align to TRBD2. V shed 4 bases, J shed 0 bases, and the junction held 10 bases outside the gene matches. The CDR3 has 17 amino acids. Germline V lookup: CDR1 MNHEY, CDR2 SVGEGT.

This clonotype has just a few counts. The gene calls are TRBV6-5 and TRBJ2-1; maybe TRBD1 (5 bases). The CDR3 runs 19 residues. V was cut by 2 bases and J by 3 bases, with 23 bases left in between. From germline, CDR1 is MNHEY and CDR2 SVGAGI. The CDR3 is CASSYPNSLGQPGYNEQFF. Written as DNA, the CDR3 is TGTGCCAGCAGTTACCCGAACTCTCTAGGACAACCGGGCTACAATGAGCAGTTCTTC.

The genes are TRBV7-9 and TRBJ1-2; 8 nucleotides agree with TRBD1. The CDR3 is made up of 15 amino acids. Trimming removed 5 bases from V and 6 bases from J; junction bases left unmatched: 11. From germline, CDR1 is SEHNR and CDR2 FQNEAQ (reference sequence). The CDR3 DNA sequence: TGTGCCAGCAGCCTCAGGGACAGGTCCGTCGATGGCTACACCTTC. Protein sequence: CASSLRDRSVDGYTF.

This clonotype appeared once. V is TRBV19 and J is TRBJ2-5; TRBD2 might be the D (7 bases). The CDR3 sequence is 23 residues long. V gave up 5 bases and J gave up 0 bases, with 37 bases separating them. The germline V gene has CDR1 LNHDA and CDR2 SQIVND (reference sequence). The CDR3 loop is CASSAPGGGAREGRSSYQETQYF. CDR3 nucleotides: TGTGCCAGTAGTGCCCCCGGAGGGGGGGCGCGGGAAGGTAGATCGTCGTACCAAGAGACCCAGTACTTC.

CDR3 coding DNA: TGTGCCAGCGACGCGTTGGGGGGAGCGGATACGCAGTATTTT. It translates to CASDALGGADTQYF. The rearrangement uses TRBV7-8 and TRBJ2-3; a possible D gene is TRBD2 (6 bases). Germline loops: CDR1 SGHVS, CDR2 FQNEAQ. V lost 8 bases to trimming and J lost 6 bases, with 18 bases between them. The CDR3 is made up of 14 amino acids.

At least ten counts were recorded for this clonotype. The rearrangement links TRBV12-3 or TRBV12-4 to TRBJ1-1; D unresolved. The CDR3 is 12 amino acids. V was trimmed by 1 base and J by 6 bases, leaving 6 bases between them. CDR3 sequence: CASSLVGSEAFF. The DNA of the CDR3 is TGTGCCAGCAGTTTAGTGGGGTCTGAAGCTTTCTTT.